This T cell receptor (beta chain) was captured in a study of T cell changes during pregnancy in multiple sclerosis. Assay: immunoSEQ multiplex PCR; the TCRdb copy retains only in-frame clones and omits some. The sample has some 94,000 clones, about 91% seen once. Germline CDR1 is KGHSH and CDR2 is LQKENI. This CDR3 region has 14 residues. V lost 3 bases and J lost 9, with 17 bases in between. The clonotype originates from a female donor in good health, enrolled as a control in a pregnancy study. This sequence joins TRBV18 and TRBJ1-2, with D uncertain. The sample in question was peripheral blood, obtained in the first trimester of pregnancy. CDR3 nucleotide sequence: TGTGCCAGCTCACCGAGCACGTCTCGGGAGAGCTACACCTTC. It translates to CASSPSTSRESYTF.